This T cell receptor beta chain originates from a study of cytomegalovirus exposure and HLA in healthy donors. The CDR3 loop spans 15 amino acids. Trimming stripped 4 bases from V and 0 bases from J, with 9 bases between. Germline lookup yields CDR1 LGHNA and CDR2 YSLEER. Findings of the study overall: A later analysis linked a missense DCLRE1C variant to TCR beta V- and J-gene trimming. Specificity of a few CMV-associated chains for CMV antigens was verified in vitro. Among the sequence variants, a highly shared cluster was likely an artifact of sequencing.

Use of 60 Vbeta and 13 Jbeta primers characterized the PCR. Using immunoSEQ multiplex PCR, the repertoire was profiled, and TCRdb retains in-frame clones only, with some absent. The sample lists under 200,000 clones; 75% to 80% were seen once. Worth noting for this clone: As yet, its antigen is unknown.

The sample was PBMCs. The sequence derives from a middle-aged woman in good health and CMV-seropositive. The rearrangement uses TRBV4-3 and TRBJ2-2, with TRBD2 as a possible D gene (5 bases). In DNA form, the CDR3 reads TGCGCCAGCAGCCCCCGGACTGCGAACACCGGGGAGCTGTTTTTT. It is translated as CASSPRTANTGELFF.